This T cell receptor beta chain stems from a study of regulatory T cells in long-lasting Graves disease (dated by TCRdb to 2020 to 2023). General notes on the study: In the newly diagnosed Graves' disease group, patients had been taking antithyroid drugs for less than 3 months. Patients with persistent Graves' disease were compared with patients with newly diagnosed Graves' disease using TCR sequencing and RNA sequencing of peripheral blood. The study was registered as a clinical trial and conducted in China. A total of around 35 samples underwent TCR sequencing, from roughly 13 patients with persistent Graves' disease and 20 patients with newly diagnosed Graves' disease. What the authors observed across the whole study: Persistent patients shared more public clonotypes among themselves (more than 2,500) than newly diagnosed patients did (more than 950). The small sample size was acknowledged by the authors as a limitation that may reduce accuracy. The study examined only peripheral blood because the primary lesion, thyroid tissue, could not be accessed. Persistent Graves' disease patients showed lower TCR Shannon entropy and fewer highly expanded clones than newly diagnosed patients, suggesting clonal expansion. Preferential use of TRBV28, TRBJ1-2 and TRBJ2-5 was observed in persistent disease, whereas TRBV20-1 and TRBJ2-1 were favored in newly diagnosed disease. Only the TCR beta chain was sequenced and analyzed.

Library construction relied on multiplex PCR. TCRdb shows the sequencer as Illumina HiSeq 4000. TCR beta libraries were built with iRepertoire HTBI primers and Arm-PCR amplification of CDR3 regions. PCR products were gel purified before sequencing. The source study handled its data this way. A total of roughly 67 TRBV and some 13 TRBJ segments were identified across samples and were used for gene usage analysis of CDR3 amino acid clonotypes. COPE and FqMerger were used to merge filtered high-quality paired reads into contigs. Contigs were aligned with BLAST to IMGT TRBV, TRBD and TRBJ reference genes, and CDR3 was defined per IMGT. Highly expanded clones were defined as clonotypes with a frequency above 0.1%. Shannon entropy served as the measure of repertoire diversity, while the Gini coefficient captured V-J evenness. Clonotypes shared by more than one individual were considered public. TCRdb redid the processing of the public reads, applying fastp at Q25 and MiXCR, and retained in-frame beta chains. Records with the same CDR3 protein are collapsed into one entry carrying the most frequent genes and DNA. TCRdb, rather than the study authors, made the V and J calls. The sample profile shows around 230,000 distinct CDR3 sequences; approximately 20% of them were found once. The ten largest clones add up to 22% of the sample.

Per the germline V gene (reference sequence), LGHDT is the CDR1 and YNNKEL is the CDR2. Ends trimmed: V by 4 bases, J by 3 bases; bases unmatched to a gene: 10. From the cysteine up to the phenylalanine, the CDR3 has a length of 16 residues. This entry keeps only the CDR3 DNA: 48 bases, framed from base 1. Explained via the paper, the time point label denotes: newly diagnosed GD, antithyroid drugs for less than 3 months. For both TCR sequencing and RNA sequencing, RNA was extracted from PBMCs using TRIzol. The diagnosis of Graves' disease was made according to American Thyroid Association guidelines. The patients came from an endocrinology department in Xi'an, China. Each patient gave roughly 10 milliliters of peripheral blood, collected in an EDTA anticoagulant tube. Ficoll Paque Plus density gradient separation was used to isolate PBMCs, and no additional T cell sorting was done. An Agilent 2100 Bioanalyzer and agarose gel were used to check RNA quality, while a NanoDrop 2000 measured RNA concentration.

In this sample, this clonotype turned up many times. Its binding antigen is unknown. Base quality data are lacking; no much larger clone is found one base away. The sequences come from peripheral blood mononuclear cells (PBMCs), collected at new diagnosis, from a patient treated with antithyroid drugs. Recombination connected TRBV3-1 to TRBJ2-7; 9 central bases correspond to TRBD1. The receptor comes from a female donor with Graves disease. This receptor carries the CDR3 CASSPPSGDRVYEQYF. The nucleotide sequence is TGTGCCAGCAGCCCCCCGAGCGGGGACAGGGTCTACGAGCAGTACTTC.